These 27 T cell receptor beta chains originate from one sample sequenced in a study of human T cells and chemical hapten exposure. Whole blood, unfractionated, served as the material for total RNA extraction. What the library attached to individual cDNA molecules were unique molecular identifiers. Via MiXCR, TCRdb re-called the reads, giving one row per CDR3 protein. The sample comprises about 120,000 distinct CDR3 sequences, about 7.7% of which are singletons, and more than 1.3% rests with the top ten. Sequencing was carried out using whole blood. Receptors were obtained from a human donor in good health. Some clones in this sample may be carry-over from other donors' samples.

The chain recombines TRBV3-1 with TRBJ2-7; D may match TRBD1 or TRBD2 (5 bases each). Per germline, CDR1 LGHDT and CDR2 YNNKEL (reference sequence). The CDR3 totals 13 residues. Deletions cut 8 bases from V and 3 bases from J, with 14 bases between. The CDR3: CASARGNDYEQYF. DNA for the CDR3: TGTGCCAGCGCGAGGGGAAACGACTACGAGCAGTACTTC.

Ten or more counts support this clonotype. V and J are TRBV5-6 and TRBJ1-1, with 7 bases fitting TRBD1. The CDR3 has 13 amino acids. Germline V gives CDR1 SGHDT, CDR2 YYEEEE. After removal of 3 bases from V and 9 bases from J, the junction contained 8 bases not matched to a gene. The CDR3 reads CASSSGTAGKAFF. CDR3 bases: TGTGCCAGCAGCTCCGGGACAGCCGGAAAAGCTTTCTTT.

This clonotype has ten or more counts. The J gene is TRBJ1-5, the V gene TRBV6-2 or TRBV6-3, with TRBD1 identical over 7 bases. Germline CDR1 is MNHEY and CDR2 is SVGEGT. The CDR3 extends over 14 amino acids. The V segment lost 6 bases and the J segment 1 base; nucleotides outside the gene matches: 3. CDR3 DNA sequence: TGTGCCAGCAGGACGGGACAGAGCAATCAGCCCCAGCATTTT. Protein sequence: CASRTGQSNQPQHF.

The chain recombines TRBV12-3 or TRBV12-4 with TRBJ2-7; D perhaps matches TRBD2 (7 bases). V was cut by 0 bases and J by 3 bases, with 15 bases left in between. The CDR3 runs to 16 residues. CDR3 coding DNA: TGTGCCAGCAGTTTAGCGGGGGGGCAACGTCACTACGAGCAGTACTTC. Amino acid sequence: CASSLAGGQRHYEQYF.

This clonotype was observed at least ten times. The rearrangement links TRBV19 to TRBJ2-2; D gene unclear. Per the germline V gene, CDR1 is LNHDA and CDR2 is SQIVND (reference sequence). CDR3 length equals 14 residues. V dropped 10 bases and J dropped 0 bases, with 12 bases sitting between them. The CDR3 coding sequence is TGTGCCACCCCGAGGCAGCCGAACACCGGGGAGCTGTTTTTT. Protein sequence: CATPRQPNTGELFF.

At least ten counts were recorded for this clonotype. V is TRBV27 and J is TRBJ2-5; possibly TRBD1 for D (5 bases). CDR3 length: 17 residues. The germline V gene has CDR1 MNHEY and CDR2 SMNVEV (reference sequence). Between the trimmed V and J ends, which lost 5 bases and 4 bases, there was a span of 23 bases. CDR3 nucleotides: TGTGCCAGCAGTCAAAGGTATGGGGCGGAGAGAGGAGAGACCCAGTACTTC. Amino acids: CASSQRYGAERGETQYF.

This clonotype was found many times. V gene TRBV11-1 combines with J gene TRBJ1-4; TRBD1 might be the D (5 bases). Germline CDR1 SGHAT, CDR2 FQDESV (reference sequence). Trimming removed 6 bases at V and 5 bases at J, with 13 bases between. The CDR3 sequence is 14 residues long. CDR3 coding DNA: TGTGCCAGCAGTCCCGGGACTGGGAATGAAAAACTGTTTTTT. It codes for CASSPGTGNEKLFF.

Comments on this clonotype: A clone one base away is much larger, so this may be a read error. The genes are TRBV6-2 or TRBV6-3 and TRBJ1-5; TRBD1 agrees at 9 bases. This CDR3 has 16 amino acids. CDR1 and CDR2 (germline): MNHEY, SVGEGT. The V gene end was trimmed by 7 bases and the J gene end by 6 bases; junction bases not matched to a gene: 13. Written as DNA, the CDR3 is TGTGCCAGCAACACCACCGGGACAGGGTTGGGTCAGCCCCAGCATTTT. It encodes CASNTTGTGLGQPQHF.

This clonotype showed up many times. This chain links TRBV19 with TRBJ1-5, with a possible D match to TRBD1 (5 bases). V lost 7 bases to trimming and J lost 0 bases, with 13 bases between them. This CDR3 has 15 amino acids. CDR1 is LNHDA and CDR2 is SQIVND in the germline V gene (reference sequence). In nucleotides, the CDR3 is TGTGCCAGTACAGGGAAATTCAATAGCAATCAGCCCCAGCATTTT. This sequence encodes CASTGKFNSNQPQHF.

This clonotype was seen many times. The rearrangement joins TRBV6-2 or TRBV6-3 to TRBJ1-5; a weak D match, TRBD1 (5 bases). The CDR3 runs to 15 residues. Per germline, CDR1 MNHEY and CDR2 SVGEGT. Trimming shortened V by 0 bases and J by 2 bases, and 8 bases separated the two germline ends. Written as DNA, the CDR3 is TGTGCCAGCAGTTACTCCCAGGGCGGCAATCAGCCCCAGCATTTT. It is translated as CASSYSQGGNQPQHF.

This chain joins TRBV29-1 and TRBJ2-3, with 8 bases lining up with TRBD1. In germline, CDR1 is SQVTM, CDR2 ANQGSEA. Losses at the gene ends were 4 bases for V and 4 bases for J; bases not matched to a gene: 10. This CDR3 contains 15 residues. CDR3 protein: CSVGAVDRAADTQYF. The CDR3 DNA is TGCAGCGTTGGGGCCGTGGACAGGGCGGCAGATACGCAGTATTTT.

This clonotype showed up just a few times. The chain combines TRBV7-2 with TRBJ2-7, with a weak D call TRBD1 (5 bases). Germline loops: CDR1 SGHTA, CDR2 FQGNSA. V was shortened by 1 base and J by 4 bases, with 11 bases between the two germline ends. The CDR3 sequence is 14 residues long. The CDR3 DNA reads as TGTGCCAGCAGCTTAGTGGGGCAATCGTACGAGCAGTACTTC. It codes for CASSLVGQSYEQYF.

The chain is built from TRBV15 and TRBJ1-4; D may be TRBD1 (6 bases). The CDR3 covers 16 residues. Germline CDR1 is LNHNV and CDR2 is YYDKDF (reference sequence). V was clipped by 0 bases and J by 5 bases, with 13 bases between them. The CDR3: CATSRDLDSFNEKLFF. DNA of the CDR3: TGTGCCACCAGCAGAGATCTGGACAGTTTCAATGAAAAACTGTTTTTT.

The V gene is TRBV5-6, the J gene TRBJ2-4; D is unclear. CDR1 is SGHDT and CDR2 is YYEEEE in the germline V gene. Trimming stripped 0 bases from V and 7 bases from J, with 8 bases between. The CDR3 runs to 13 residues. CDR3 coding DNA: TGTGCCAGCAGCTTGGCTAGGGTGAACATTCAGTACTTC. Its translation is CASSLARVNIQYF.

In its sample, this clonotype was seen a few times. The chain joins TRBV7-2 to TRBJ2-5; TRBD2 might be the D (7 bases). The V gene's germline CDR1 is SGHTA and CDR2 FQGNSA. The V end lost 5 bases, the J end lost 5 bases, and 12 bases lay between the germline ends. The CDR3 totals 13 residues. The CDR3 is CASSEGGAETQYF. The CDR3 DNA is TGTGCCAGCAGCGAGGGGGGGGCGGAGACCCAGTACTTC. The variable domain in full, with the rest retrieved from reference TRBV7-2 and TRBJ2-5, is GAGVSQSPSNKVTEKGKDVELRCDPISGHTALYWYRQSLGQGLEFLIYFQGNSAPDKSGLPSDRFSAERTGGSVSTLTIQRTQQEDSAVYLCASSEGGAETQYFGPGTRLLVL.

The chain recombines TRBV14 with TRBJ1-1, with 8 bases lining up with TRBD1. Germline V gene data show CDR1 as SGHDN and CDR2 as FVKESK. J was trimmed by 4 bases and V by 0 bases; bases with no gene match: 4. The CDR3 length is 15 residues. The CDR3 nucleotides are TGTGCCAGCAGCCAAGAGGAACAGGGGGGCACTGAAGCTTTCTTT. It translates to CASSQEEQGGTEAFF.

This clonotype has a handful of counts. CDR3 nucleotides: TGTGCCAGCAGCGTCGCAGATACGCAGTATTTT. It is translated as CASSVADTQYF. The rearrangement uses TRBV27 and TRBJ2-3, with no clear D. CDR1 and CDR2 (germline): MNHEY, SMNVEV (reference sequence). V gave up 6 bases and J gave up 4 bases, with 5 bases separating them. The CDR3 is 11 residues long.

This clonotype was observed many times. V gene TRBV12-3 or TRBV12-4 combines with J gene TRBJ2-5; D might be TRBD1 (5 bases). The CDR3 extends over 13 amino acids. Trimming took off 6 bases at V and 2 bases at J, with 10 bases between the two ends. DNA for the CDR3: TGTGCCAGCAGCCCTTGGACACAAGAGACCCAGTACTTC. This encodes CASSPWTQETQYF.

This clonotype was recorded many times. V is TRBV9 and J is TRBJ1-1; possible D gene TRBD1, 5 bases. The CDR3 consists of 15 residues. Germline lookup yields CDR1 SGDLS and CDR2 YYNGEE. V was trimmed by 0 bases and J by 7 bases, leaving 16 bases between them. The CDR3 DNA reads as TGTGCCAGCAGCGTAGGAGTAGGAGGGACTGGTGAAGCTTTCTTT. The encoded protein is CASSVGVGGTGEAFF.

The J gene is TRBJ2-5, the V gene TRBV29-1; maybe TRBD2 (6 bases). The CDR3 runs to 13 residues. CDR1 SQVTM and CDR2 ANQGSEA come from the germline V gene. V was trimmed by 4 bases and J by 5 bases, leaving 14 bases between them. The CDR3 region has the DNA TGCAGCGTTGGAGGGAGGTCTGGGGAGACCCAGTACTTC. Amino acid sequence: CSVGGRSGETQYF.

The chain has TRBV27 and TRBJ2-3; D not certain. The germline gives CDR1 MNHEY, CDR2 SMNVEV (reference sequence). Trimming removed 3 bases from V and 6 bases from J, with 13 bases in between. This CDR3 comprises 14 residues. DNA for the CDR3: TGTGCCAGCAGTTTGGAAAGCTTTGGGGATACGCAGTATTTT. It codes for CASSLESFGDTQYF.

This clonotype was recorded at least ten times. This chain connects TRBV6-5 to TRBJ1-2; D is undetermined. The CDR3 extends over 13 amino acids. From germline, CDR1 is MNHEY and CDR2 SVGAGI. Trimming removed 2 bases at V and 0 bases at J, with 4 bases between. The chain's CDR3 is CASSYRANYGYTF. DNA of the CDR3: TGTGCCAGCAGTTACAGGGCTAACTATGGCTACACCTTC.

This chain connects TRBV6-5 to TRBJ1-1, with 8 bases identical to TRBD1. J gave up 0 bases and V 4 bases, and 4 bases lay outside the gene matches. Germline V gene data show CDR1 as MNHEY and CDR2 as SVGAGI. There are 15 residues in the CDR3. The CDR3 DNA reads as TGTGCCAGCAGTTCCACACAGGGGGTGAACACTGAAGCTTTCTTT. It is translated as CASSSTQGVNTEAFF.

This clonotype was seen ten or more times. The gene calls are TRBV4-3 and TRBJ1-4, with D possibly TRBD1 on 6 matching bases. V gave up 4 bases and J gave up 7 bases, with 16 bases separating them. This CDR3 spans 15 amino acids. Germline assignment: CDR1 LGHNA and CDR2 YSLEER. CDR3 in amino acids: CASSPGQGSSEKLFF. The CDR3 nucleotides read TGCGCCAGCAGCCCAGGCCAGGGGAGCAGTGAAAAACTGTTTTTT.

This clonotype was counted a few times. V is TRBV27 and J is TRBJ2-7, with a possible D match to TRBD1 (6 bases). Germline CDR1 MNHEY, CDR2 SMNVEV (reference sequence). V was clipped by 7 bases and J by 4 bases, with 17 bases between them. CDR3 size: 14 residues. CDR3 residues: CASNPRGRGYEQYF. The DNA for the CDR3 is TGTGCCAGCAACCCCCGTGGCAGGGGTTACGAGCAGTACTTC.

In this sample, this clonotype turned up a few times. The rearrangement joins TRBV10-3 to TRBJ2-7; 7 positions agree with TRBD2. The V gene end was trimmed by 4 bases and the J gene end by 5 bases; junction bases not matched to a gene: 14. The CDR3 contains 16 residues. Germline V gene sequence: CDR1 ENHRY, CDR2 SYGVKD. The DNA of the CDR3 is TGTGCCATCAGTGGGAGCGGGACCAACACCCCCAACGAGCAGTACTTC. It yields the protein CAISGSGTNTPNEQYF.

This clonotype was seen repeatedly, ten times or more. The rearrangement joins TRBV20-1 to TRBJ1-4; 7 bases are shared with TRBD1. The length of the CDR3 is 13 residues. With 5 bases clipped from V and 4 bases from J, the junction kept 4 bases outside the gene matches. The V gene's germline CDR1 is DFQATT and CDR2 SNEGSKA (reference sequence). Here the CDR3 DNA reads TGCAGTGCTGACGGGACAGTTAATGAAAAACTGTTTTTT. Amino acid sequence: CSADGTVNEKLFF.